This T cell receptor beta chain was observed in a study of CD8+ T cells in alopecia areata (dated by TCRdb to the late 2010s). Looking at the study overall: High-throughput TCRbeta sequencing was used to examine T cell clonal expansion in alopecia areata in both the C3H/HeJ mouse model and human patients. immunoSEQ multiplex PCR using 35 Vbeta forward primers and 13 Jbeta reverse primers was used to amplify TCRbeta CDR3 regions. Scalp clonality was compared across normal scalp (n=4), patchy alopecia areata scalp (n=8), and alopecia totalis/universalis scalp (n=8). RNA came from the PAXgene miRNA kit for fixed scalp, the miRNeasy kit for PBMCs, and the RNeasy kit for mouse skin. On the human side, TCRbeta sequencing was run on scalp tissue and on sorted CD4+ and CD8+ peripheral blood T cells from healthy controls and from alopecia areata patients with either patchy or totalis/universalis disease.

This clone was counted once. The antigen this receptor binds is unknown. No base qualities exist here, and no much larger clone lies one base off it. Receptor amplification or capture employed the immunoSEQ multiplex PCR assay. RNA was extracted from all samples and reverse transcribed into cDNA, which served as template for TCR sequencing. SuperScript III was used for first-strand cDNA synthesis, primed with a 2:1 mix of oligo-dT and random hexamers. A synthetic immune receptor repertoire was used to assess amplification bias, and residual bias was removed computationally. The paper's processing steps were these. After raw reads were preprocessed to remove errors, the CDR3 was defined following IMGT conventions as running from the conserved cysteine to phenylalanine. Clonality was computed as 1 minus the Shannon entropy, with the entropy normalized by log2 of the number of productive unique TCRs. Whether scalp clones were CD4 or CD8 was inferred by matching scalp TCRbeta sequences against CD4 and CD8 repertoires sorted from blood. Imported from immuneACCESS, the table was reduced by TCRdb to in-frame sequences with V and J called. These copies leave out some clones; in studies compared against another copy, an unresolved V gene accounts for under half, and the cause of the remainder is not known. From that table come the V and J calls and clone size; the DNA was used to work out D and trimming. This sample has 120,000 to 150,000 clones in its table, and around 62% of those were observed once. Of the sample, around 34% is held by the ten largest clones.

After PBMCs were isolated by density centrifugation and stained for CD3, CD4 and CD8, a FACSAria was used to sort CD4+ and CD8+ T cells. Scalp biopsies and blood samples were provided by unaffected controls. General conclusions and limits of the study: Unlike mouse skin, where gammadelta T cells dominate, normal human skin contains resident alphabeta T cells that get sequenced too, which complicates analysis of the scalp TCR repertoire. Shared TCR sequences between patients were less evident than in mice, which may be partly attributable to HLA diversity in the patient population. Compared with normal scalp, lesional scalp, particularly in alopecia totalis/universalis, had higher clonality and more expanded CD8+ clones, which suggests antigenic drive.

V drops 3 bases and J drops 2 bases, leaving 8 bases in between. The CDR3, from cysteine to phenylalanine, totals 13 residues. Here the CDR3 DNA is all that survives: 39 bases in frame from base 1. CDR1 MNHEY and CDR2 SMNVEV were looked up in the germline V gene (reference sequence). The rearranged chain carries TRBV27 and TRBJ2-7; D gene: possibly TRBD1, on 5 matching bases. Material: CD8+ T cells sorted from blood. The TCR comes from a human donor in good health. The CDR3 has the sequence CASSFGRAYEQYF. In nucleotide form, the sequence is TGTGCCAGCAGTTTCGGCAGGGCCTACGAGCAGTACTTC.